The source of this TCR beta chain is a study of post-analysis software for immune sequencing data (dated by TCRdb to between 2015 and 2016). Broadly, across the study: Recorded disease courses included relapsing-remitting, secondary progressive and progressive-relapsing multiple sclerosis, with some patients lacking subtype annotation. The patient repertoires were compared against roughly 12 previously published healthy control repertoires obtained from donors aged roughly 6 to 25 years. A subset of samples was prepared in parallel using single-end sample barcoding, then pooled and co-amplified after Illumina adapter ligation.

For CDR1 and CDR2, the germline V gene (reference sequence) lists LNHNV and YYDKDF. V sheds 2 bases and J sheds 6 bases, leaving 27 bases between their ends. Counted from cysteine to phenylalanine, this CDR3 has 19 amino acids. CDR3 DNA only is kept here, 57 bases in frame from base 1. To demonstrate the VDJtools post-analysis software, the study profiled TCR beta repertoires from the peripheral blood of under 15 young patients with multiple sclerosis. The multiple sclerosis patients were children and adolescents ranging in age from roughly 6 to 15 years. Study-wide conclusions, independent of this receptor: The control group was slightly older than the multiple sclerosis patient group. Compared with controls, multiple sclerosis patients had significantly lower normalized Chao1 diversity, a finding suggesting substantial peripheral T-cell clonal expansion. Patients showed significantly higher frequencies than controls for several TRBV segments, among them TRBV5-6, TRBV5-1 and TRBV20-1. Strong co-clustering of samples prepared in the same batch was shown by direct clustering with F measure, prompting a batch-effect correction.

Regarding this clonotype: The antigen it binds to is not known. The record has no base qualities; no much larger clone is one base away.

Receptor amplification or capture employed PCR. Sequencing was performed on an Illumina HiSeq 2500. Unique molecular identifiers were incorporated into TCR beta cDNA libraries to reduce PCR and sequencing biases. Per 1 to 10 million input T cells, approximately 500,000 cDNA molecules were obtained, such that each molecule approximated one T cell. Patient libraries were prepared and sequenced with the same protocol used for the earlier healthy control dataset. Samples belonging to the same batch were prepared together, multiplexed and sequenced on a shared HiSeq lane. As for how the authors treated the data: Raw barcoded reads were processed with MIGEC, discarding single-read molecular identifier groups before consensus assembly and CDR3 extraction. Clonotype tables were post-analysed with VDJtools, and diversity was normalized by down-sampling all datasets to the smallest sample size. To correct batch-related cross-sample contamination, repertoire overlap clustering matched CDR3 amino acid sequences but not nucleotide sequences. TCRdb itself trimmed the public reads at Q25 with fastp, ran MiXCR and retained productive beta chains. Every CDR3 protein is listed once, alongside the most common genes and DNA of its rows. TCRdb's processing, not the authors' own work, is the source of the V and J calls. The sample table lists some 800,000 distinct CDR3 sequences, 35% to 55% of them with a count of one. The ten top clones hold 4% to 5% of the sample.

This clonotype was obtained from a girl between 10 and 17 years old with multiple sclerosis. The specimen was blood. The V gene is TRBV15 and the J gene is TRBJ2-3; TRBD2 is possibly the D segment (6 matching bases). The nucleotide sequence reads TGTGCCACCAGCAGAACCCTAATCTCCGGGACTGCCATGTCGGATACGCAGTATTTT. The resulting protein is CATSRTLISGTAMSDTQYF.